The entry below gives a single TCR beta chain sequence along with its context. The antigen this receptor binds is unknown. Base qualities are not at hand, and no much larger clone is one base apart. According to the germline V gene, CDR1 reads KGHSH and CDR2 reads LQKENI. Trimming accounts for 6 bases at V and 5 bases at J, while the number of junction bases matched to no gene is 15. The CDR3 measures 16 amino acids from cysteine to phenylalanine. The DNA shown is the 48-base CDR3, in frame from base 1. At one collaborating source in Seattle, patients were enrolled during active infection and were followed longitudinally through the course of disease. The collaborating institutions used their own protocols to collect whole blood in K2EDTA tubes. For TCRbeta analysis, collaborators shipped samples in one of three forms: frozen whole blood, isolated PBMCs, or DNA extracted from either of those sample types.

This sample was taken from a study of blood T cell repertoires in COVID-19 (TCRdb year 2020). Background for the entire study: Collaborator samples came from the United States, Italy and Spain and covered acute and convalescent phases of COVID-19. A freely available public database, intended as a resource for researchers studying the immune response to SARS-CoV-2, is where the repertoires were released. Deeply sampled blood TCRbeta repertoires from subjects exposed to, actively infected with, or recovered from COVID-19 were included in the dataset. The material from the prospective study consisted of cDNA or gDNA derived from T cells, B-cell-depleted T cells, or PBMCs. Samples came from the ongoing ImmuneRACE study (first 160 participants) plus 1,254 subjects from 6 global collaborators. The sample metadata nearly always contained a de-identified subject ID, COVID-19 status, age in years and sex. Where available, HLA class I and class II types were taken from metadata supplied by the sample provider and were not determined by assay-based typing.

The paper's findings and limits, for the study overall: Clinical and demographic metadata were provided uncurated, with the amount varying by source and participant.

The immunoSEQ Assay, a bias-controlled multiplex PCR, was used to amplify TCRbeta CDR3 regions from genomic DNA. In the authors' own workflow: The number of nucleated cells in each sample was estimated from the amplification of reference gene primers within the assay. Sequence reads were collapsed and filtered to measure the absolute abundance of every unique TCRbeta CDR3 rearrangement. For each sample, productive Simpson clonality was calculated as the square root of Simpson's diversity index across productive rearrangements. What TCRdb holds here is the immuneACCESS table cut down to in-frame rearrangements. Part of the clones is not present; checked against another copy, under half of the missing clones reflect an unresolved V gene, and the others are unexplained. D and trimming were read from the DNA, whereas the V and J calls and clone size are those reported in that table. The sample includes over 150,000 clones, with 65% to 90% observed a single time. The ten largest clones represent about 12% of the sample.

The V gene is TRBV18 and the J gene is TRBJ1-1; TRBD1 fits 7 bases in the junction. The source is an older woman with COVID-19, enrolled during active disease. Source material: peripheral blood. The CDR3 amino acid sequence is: CASSSRALTGWTEAFF. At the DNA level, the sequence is TGTGCCAGCTCCTCTAGGGCCTTGACAGGGTGGACTGAAGCTTTCTTT.